The present T cell receptor beta chain was sequenced within a study of cytomegalovirus exposure and HLA in healthy donors. Study observations and caveats: Productive status was seen about 90% or about 30% of the time for most TCR beta V segments in an earlier analysis. A later analysis reportedly found that, within productive TCRs, an Asian-associated ancestry cluster had fewer N-insertions than the mean observed across the approximately 700 donors.

13 Jbeta primers and 60 Vbeta primers were used for the PCR. TCRdb's table, derived via immunoSEQ multiplex PCR, lists solely in-frame clones and lacks some. The sample yields 150,000 to 200,000 clones, around 81% seen once. As to this clone: Its antigen is undetermined.

Whereas donors were nominally healthy upon sampling, unrecorded immune exposures were probable. The germline V gene has CDR1 SGHDT and CDR2 YYEEEE. The CDR3 spans 15 residues. Germline trimming cut 4 bases from V and 2 bases from J; bases unmatched to any gene: 6. This chain uses TRBV5-6 with TRBJ1-2; 9 bases are shared with TRBD1. This sequence originates from a woman under 30 in good health and CMV-seropositive. What was sequenced was PBMCs. In DNA form, the CDR3 reads TGTGCCAGCAGCGGCACCGGGACAGGGAACTATGGCTACACCTTC. Its protein is CASSGTGTGNYGYTF.